Given below is one T cell receptor beta chain in context. This CDR3 comprises 17 residues. Germline CDR1 reads SNHLY; CDR2 reads FYNNEI. J was trimmed by 2 bases and V by 2 bases; bases with no gene match: 6. This entry belongs to a study of blood T cell repertoires in COVID-19. Turning to the study itself: Italy, Spain and the United States were the sources of the convalescent and acute COVID-19 samples. Nucleic acid was either cDNA or gDNA, and it came from T cells, B-cell-depleted T cells, or PBMCs.

Study processing details: Estimates of nucleated cell counts were drawn from the amplification of reference gene primers. Generated by immunoSEQ multiplex PCR, the TCRdb table keeps only in-frame clones and is missing some. That table gives V, J and clone size, and the DNA gave D and trimming. This table has under 70,000 clones, roughly 84% appearing once. This chain links TRBV2 with TRBJ2-1; 10 bases are a match to TRBD2. The sequence was collected from a woman of 80 years or more with acute or convalescent COVID-19. The sample was peripheral blood. CDR3: CASSERTSGPPYNEQFF. The CDR3 nucleotides are TGTGCCAGCAGTGAACGGACTAGCGGCCCCCCCTACAATGAGCAGTTCTTC.